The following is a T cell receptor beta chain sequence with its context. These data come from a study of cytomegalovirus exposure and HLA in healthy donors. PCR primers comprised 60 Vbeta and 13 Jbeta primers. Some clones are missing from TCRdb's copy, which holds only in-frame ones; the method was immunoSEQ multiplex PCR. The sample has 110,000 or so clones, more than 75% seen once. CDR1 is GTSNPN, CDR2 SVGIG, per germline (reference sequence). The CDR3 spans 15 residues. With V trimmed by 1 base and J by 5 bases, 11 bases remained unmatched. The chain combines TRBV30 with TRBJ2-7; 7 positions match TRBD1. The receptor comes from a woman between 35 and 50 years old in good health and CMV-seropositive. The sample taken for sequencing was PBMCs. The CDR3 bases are TGTGCCTGGAGTGAAGGACAGGTGTATTTGGACGAGCAGTACTTC. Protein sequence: CAWSEGQVYLDEQYF.